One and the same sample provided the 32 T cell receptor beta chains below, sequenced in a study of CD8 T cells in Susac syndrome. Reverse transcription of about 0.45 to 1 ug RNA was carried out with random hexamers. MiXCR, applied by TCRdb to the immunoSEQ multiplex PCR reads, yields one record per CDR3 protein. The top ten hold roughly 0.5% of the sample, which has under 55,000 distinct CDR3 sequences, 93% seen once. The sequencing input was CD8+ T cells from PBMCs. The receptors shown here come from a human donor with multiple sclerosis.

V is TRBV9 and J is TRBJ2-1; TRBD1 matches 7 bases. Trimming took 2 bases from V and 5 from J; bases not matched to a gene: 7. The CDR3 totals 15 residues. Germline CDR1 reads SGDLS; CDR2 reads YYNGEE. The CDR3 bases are TGTGCCAGCAGCGTGGATGACAGGGTTCACAATGAGCAGTTCTTC. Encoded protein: CASSVDDRVHNEQFF.

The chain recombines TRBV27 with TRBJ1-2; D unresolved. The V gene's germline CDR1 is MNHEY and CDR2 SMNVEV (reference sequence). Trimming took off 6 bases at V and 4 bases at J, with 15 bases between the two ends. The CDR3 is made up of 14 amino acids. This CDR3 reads CASSPLEGAYGYTF. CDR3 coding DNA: TGTGCCAGCAGCCCTTTAGAAGGCGCCTATGGCTACACCTTC.

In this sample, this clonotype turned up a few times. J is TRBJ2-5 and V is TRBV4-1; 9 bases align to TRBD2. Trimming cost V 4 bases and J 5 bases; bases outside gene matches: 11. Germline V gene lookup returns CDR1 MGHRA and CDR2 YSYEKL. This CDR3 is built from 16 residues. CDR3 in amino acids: CASSPGGASGEETQYF. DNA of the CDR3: TGCGCCAGCAGCCCAGGAGGGGCTAGCGGGGAGGAGACCCAGTACTTC.

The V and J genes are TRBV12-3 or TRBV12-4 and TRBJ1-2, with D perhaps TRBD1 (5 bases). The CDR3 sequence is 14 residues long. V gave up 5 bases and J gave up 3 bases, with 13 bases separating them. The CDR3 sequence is CASSPKRGDYGYTF. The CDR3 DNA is TGTGCCAGCAGTCCGAAACGGGGCGACTATGGCTACACCTTC.

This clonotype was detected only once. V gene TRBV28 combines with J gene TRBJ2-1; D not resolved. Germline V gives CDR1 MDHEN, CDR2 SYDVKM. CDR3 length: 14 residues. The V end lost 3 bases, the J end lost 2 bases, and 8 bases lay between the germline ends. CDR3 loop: CASSFQAAYNEQFF. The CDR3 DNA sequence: TGTGCCAGCAGTTTCCAAGCAGCCTACAATGAGCAGTTCTTC. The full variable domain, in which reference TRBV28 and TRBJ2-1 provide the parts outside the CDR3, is DVKVTQSSRYLVKRTGEKVFLECVQDMDHENMFWYRQDPGLGLRLIYFSYDVKMKEKGDIPEGYSVSREKKERFSLILESASTNQTSMYLCASSFQAAYNEQFFGPGTRLTVL.

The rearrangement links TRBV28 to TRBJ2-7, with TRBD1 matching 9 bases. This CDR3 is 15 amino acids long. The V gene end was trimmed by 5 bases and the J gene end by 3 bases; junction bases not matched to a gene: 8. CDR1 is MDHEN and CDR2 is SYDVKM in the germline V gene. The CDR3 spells CASSLPGTGIYEQYF. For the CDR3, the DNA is TGTGCCAGCAGTCTTCCCGGGACAGGGATCTACGAGCAGTACTTC.

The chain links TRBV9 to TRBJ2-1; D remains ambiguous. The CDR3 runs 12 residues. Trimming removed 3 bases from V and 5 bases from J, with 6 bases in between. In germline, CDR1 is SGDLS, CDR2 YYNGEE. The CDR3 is CASSGRDNEQFF. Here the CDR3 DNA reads TGTGCCAGCAGCGGTAGAGACAATGAGCAGTTCTTC.

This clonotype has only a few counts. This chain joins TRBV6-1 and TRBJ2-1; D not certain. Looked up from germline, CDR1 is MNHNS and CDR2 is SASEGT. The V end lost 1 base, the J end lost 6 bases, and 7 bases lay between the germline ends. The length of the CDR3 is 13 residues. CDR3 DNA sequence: TGTGCCAGCAGTGAAGGCGAGATCAATGAGCAGTTCTTC. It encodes CASSEGEINEQFF.

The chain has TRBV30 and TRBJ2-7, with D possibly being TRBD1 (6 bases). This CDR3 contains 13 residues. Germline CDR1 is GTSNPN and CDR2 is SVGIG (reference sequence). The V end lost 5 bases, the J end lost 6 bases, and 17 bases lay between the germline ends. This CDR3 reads CAWCGYTGSEQYF. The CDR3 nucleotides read TGTGCCTGGTGTGGGTATACAGGGTCCGAGCAGTACTTC.

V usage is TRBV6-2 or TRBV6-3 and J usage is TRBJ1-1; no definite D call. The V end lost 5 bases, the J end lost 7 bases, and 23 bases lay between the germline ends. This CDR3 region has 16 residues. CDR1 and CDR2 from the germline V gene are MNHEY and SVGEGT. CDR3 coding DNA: TGTGCCAGCAGTACCCCCTTGGAGGCCGGAAGAGGTGAAGCTTTCTTT. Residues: CASSTPLEAGRGEAFF.

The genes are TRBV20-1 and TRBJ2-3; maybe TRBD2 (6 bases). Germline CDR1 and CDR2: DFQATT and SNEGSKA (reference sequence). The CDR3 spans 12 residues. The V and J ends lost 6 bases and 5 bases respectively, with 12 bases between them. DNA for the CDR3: TGCAGTGCAGATTTGGGGGGAGATACGCAGTATTTT. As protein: CSADLGGDTQYF.

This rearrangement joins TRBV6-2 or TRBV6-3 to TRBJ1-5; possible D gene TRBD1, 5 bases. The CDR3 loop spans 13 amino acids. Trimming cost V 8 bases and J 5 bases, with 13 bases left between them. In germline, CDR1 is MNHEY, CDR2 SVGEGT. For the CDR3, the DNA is TGTGCCAGCTCCTCGCTGGGGGATCAGCCCCAGCATTTT. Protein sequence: CASSSLGDQPQHF.

CDR3 sequence: CASSLPRRETQYF. For the CDR3, the DNA is TGCGCCAGCAGCCTCCCCAGGCGAGAGACCCAGTACTTC. The chain combines TRBV23-1 with TRBJ2-5, with no clear D. TRBV23-1 is recorded as an ORF, its role being uncertain. The V end was cut by 6 bases, the J end by 4 bases, with 12 bases between. The length of the CDR3 is 13 residues.

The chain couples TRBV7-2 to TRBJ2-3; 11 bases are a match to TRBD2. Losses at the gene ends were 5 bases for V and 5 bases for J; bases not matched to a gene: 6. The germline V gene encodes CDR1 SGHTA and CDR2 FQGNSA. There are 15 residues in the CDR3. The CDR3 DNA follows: TGTGCCAGCAGCACTAGCGGGGGACGGGGAGATACGCAGTATTTT. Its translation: CASSTSGGRGDTQYF.

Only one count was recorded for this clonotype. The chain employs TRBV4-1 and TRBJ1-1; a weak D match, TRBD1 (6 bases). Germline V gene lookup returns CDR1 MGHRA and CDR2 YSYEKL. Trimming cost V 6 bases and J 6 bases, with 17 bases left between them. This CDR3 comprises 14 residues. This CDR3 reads CASRPWGRLPEAFF. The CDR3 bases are TGCGCCAGCAGGCCGTGGGGGCGATTACCTGAAGCTTTCTTT.

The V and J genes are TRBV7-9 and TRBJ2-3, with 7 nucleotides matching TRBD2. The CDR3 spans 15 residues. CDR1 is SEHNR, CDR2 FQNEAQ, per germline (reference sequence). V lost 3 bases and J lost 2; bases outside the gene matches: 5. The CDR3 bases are TGTGCCAGCAGCTTGGCTAGCGGCATCACAGATACGCAGTATTTT. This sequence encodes CASSLASGITDTQYF.

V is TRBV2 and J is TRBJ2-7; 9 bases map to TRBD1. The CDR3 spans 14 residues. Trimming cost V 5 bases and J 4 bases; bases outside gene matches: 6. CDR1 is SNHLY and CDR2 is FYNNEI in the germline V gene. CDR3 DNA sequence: TGTGCCAGCAGTCCCGGGACAGGGCTATACGAGCAGTACTTC. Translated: CASSPGTGLYEQYF. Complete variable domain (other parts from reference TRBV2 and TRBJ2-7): EPEVTQTPSHQVTQMGQEVILRCVPISNHLYFYWYRQILGQKVEFLVSFYNNEISEKSEIFDDQFSVERPDGSNFTLKIRSTKLEDSAMYFCASSPGTGLYEQYFGPGTRLTVT.

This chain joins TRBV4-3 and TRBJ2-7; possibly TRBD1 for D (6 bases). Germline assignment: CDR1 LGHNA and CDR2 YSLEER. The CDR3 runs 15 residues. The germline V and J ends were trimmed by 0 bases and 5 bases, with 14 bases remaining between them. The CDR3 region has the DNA TGCGCCAGCAGCCAAGATCGGCAGGGGACACACGAGCAGTACTTC. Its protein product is CASSQDRQGTHEQYF.

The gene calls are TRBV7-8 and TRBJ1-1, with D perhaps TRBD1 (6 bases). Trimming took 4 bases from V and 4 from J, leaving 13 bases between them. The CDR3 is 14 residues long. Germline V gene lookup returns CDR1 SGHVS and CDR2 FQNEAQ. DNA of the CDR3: TGTGCCAGCAGCTCCCACTGGGACACCACTGAAGCTTTCTTT. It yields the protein CASSSHWDTTEAFF.

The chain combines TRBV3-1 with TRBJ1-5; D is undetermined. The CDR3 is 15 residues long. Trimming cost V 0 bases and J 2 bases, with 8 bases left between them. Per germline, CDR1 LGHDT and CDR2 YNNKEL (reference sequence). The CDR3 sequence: CASSQDLEGNQPQHF. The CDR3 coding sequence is TGTGCCAGCAGCCAAGATCTGGAGGGCAATCAGCCCCAGCATTTT.

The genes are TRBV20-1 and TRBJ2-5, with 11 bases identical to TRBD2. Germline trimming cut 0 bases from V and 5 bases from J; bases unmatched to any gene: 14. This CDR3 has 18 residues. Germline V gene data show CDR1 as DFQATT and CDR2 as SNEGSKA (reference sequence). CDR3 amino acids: CSARDRSSGGAGRETQYF. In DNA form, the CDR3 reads TGCAGTGCTAGAGATCGGAGTAGCGGGGGGGCGGGCCGGGAGACCCAGTACTTC.

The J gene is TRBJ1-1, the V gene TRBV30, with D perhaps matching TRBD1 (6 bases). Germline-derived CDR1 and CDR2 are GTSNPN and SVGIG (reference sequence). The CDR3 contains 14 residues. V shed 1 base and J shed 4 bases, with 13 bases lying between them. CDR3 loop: CAWSEGRGFTEAFF. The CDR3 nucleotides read TGTGCCTGGAGTGAGGGCAGGGGATTCACTGAAGCTTTCTTT. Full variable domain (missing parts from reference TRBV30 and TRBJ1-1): SQTIHQWPATLVQPVGSPLSLECTVEGTSNPNLYWYRQAAGRGLQLLFYSVGIGQISSEVPQNLSASRPQDRQFILSSKKLLLSDSGFYLCAWSEGRGFTEAFFGQGTRLTVV.

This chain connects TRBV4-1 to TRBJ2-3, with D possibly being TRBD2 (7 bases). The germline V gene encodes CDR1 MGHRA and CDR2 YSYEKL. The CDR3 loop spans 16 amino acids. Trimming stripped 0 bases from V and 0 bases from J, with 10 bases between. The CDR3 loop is CASSQDGGASTDTQYF. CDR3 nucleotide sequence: TGCGCCAGCAGCCAAGATGGGGGGGCTAGCACAGATACGCAGTATTTT.

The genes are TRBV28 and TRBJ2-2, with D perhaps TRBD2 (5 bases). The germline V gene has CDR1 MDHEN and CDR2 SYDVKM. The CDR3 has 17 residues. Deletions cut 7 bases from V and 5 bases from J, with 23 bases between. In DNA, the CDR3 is TGTGCCAGCACCCAATCCGGACCGTCCCCGGGAACCGGGGAGCTGTTTTTT. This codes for CASTQSGPSPGTGELFF.

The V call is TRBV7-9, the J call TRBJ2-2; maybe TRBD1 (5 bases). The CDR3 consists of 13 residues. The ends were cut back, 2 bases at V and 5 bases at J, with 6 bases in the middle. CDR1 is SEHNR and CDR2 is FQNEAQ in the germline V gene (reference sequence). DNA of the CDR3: TGTGCCAGCAGCTTACCAGGGACCGGGGAGCTGTTTTTT. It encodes CASSLPGTGELFF.

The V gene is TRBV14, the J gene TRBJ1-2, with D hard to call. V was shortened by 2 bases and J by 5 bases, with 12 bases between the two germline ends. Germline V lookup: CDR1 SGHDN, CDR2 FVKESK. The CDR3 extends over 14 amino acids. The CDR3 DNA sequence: TGTGCCAGCAGCCAAAACCGGATGAAGTATGGCTACACCTTC. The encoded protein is CASSQNRMKYGYTF.

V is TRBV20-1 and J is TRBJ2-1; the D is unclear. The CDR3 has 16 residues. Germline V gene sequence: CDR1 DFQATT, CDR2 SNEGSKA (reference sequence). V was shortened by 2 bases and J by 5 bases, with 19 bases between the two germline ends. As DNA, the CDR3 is TGCAGTGCTAGAAAGAAGTGGATCTTAGGGAACAATGAGCAGTTCTTC. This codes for CSARKKWILGNNEQFF.

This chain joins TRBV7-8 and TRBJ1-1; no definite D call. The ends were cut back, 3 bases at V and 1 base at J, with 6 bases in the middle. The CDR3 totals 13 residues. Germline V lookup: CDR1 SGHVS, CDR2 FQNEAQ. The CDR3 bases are TGTGCCAGCAGCTTTATAGAGAACACTGAAGCTTTCTTT. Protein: CASSFIENTEAFF.

DNA of the CDR3: TGTGCCAGCAGCGTAGGGACCAGCCCCTACGAGCAGTACTTC. This codes for CASSVGTSPYEQYF. The chain recombines TRBV9 with TRBJ2-7; D gene uncertain. Between the trimmed V and J ends, which lost 0 bases and 2 bases, there was a span of 9 bases. The CDR3 totals 14 residues. Germline V gene data show CDR1 as SGDLS and CDR2 as YYNGEE. Supplemented by reference TRBV9 and TRBJ2-7, the full variable domain reads DSGVTQTPKHLITATGQRVTLRCSPRSGDLSVYWYQQSLDQGLQFLIQYYNGEERAKGNILERFSAQQFPDLHSELNLSSLELGDSALYFCASSVGTSPYEQYFGPGTRLTVT.

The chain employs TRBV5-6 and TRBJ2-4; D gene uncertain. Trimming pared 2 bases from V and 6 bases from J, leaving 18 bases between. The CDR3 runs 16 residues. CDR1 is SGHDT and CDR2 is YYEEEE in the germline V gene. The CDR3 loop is CASSFRVRDRLNIQYF. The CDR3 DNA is TGTGCCAGCAGCTTCCGCGTTCGAGACCGATTAAACATTCAGTACTTC.

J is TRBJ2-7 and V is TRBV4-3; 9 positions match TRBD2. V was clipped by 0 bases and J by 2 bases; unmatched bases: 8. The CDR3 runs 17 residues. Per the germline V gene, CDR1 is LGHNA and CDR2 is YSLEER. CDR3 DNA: TGCGCCAGCAGCCAAGATCGGTCGGAGCGGGGGGCCTACGAGCAGTACTTC. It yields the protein CASSQDRSERGAYEQYF.

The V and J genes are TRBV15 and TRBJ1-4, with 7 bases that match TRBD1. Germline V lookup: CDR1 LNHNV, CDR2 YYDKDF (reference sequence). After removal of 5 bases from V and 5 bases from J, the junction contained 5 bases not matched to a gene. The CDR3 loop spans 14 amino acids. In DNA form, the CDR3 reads TGTGCCACCAGCCCCGGGACAGAGAATGAAAAACTGTTTTTT. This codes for CATSPGTENEKLFF.